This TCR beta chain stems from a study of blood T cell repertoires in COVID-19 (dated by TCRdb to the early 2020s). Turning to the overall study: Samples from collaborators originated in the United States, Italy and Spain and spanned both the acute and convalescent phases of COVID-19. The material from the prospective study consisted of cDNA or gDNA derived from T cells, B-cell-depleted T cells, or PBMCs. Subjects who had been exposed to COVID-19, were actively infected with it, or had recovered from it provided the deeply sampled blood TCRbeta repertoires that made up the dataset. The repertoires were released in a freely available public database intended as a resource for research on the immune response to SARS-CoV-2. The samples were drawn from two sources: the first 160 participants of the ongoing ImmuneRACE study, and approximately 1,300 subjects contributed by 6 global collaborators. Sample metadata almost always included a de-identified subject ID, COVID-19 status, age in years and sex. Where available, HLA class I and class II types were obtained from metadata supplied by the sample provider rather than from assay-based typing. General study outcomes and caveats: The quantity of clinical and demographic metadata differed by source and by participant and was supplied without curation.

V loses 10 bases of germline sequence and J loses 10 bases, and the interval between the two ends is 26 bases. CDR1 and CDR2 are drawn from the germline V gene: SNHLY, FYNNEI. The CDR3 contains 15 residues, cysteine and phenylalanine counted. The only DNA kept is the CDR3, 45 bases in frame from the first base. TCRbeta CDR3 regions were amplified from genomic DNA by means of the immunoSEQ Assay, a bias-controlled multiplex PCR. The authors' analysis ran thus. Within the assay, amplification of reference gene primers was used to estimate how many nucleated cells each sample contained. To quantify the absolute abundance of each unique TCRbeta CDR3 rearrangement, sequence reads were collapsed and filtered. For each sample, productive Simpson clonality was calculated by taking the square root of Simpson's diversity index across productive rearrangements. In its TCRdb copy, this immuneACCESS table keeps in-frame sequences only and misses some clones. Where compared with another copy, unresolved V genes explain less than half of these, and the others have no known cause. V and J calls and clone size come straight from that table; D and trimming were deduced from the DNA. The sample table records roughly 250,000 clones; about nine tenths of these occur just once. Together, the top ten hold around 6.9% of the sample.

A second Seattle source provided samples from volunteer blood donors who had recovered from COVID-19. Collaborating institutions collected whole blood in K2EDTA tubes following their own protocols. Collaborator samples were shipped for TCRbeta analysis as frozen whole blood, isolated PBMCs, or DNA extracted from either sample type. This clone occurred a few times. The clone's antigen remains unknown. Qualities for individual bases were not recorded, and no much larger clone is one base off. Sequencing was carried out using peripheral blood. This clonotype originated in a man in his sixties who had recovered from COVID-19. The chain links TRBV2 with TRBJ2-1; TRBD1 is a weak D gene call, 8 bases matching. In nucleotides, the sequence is TGTGCCACGCAGGTGGACAGGGACTACCGGGCGGAGCAGTTCTTC. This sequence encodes CATQVDRDYRAEQFF.